Each of the 31 T cell receptor beta chains below was sequenced from the same sample in a study of shared clonotypes between healthy human individuals. Profiling relied on immunoSEQ multiplex PCR, and the TCRdb table lists in-frame clones only, not all of them. The table lists 950,000 to 1,100,000 clones, around 75% of them singletons. The sequencing sample was made of memory CD4+ T cells sorted from blood. Subset noted: CD45RA-negative fraction. These receptors all come from a man between 18 and 35 years old in good health.

The chain couples TRBV28 to TRBJ1-4; a possible D gene is TRBD1 (6 bases). Looked up from germline, CDR1 is MDHEN and CDR2 is SYDVKM. The V gene lost 2 bases and the J gene lost 6 bases, with 13 bases spanning the gap. The CDR3 consists of 15 residues. The DNA of the CDR3 is TGTGCCAGCAGTTTAGGGGGCATAGGGTATGAAAAACTGTTTTTT. Translated, it gives CASSLGGIGYEKLFF.

The table lists this clone with a few counts. V usage is TRBV5-4 and J usage is TRBJ2-5; no definite D call. The CDR3 covers 13 residues. Trimming took off 3 bases at V and 5 bases at J, with 11 bases between the two ends. Germline V gene data show CDR1 as SGHNT and CDR2 as YYREEE (reference sequence). As DNA, the CDR3 is TGTGCCAGCAGCTCCCAGGTCCAGGAGACCCAGTACTTC. It is translated as CASSSQVQETQYF.

The gene calls are TRBV23-1 and TRBJ1-1, with D perhaps matching TRBD1 (5 bases). TRBV23-1 is given ORF status, its function remaining uncertain. The CDR3 length is 16 residues. V dropped 6 bases and J dropped 0 bases, with 17 bases sitting between them. The CDR3 sequence is CASRTPGQGMNTEAFF. The CDR3 nucleotides read TGCGCCAGCAGAACCCCGGGGCAGGGAATGAACACTGAAGCTTTCTTT.

The V and J genes are TRBV11-2 and TRBJ2-3; 7 nucleotides line up with TRBD1. The junction had 14 bases not matched to a gene; V was cut back by 4 bases and J by 4 bases. This CDR3 spans 17 amino acids. Looked up from germline, CDR1 is SGHAT and CDR2 is FQNNGV. The CDR3 coding sequence is TGTGCCAGCAGCTGGGCTTTTGGAACAGGGGCGGCAGATACGCAGTATTTT. Residues: CASSWAFGTGAADTQYF.

The chain couples TRBV18 to TRBJ2-2; the match to TRBD2 covers 8 bases. The V gene end was trimmed by 4 bases and the J gene end by 7 bases; junction bases not matched to a gene: 14. Germline V CDR1 and CDR2: KGHSH, LQKENI. The CDR3 runs to 17 residues. The CDR3 spells CASSLQSVSGTGGELFF. CDR3 nucleotides: TGTGCCAGCTCACTCCAATCGGTTAGCGGGACTGGCGGGGAGCTGTTTTTT.

The chain has TRBV14 and TRBJ1-2, with 9 bases that match TRBD1. Germline V gene sequence: CDR1 SGHDN, CDR2 FVKESK. After removal of 2 bases from V and 5 bases from J, the junction contained 6 bases not matched to a gene. The CDR3 consists of 15 residues. CDR3 protein: CASSQLTGGPYGYTF. CDR3 DNA sequence: TGTGCCAGCAGCCAATTGACAGGGGGGCCTTATGGCTACACCTTC.

The rearrangement joins TRBV28 to TRBJ2-2, with D uncertain. This CDR3 is built from 12 residues. V lost 6 bases, J lost 6 bases, and 8 bases lay in between. From germline, CDR1 is MDHEN and CDR2 SYDVKM. CDR3 in amino acids: CASRVAAGELFF. The CDR3 bases are TGTGCCAGCAGGGTTGCGGCCGGGGAGCTGTTTTTT.

A single count supports this clone. This rearrangement joins TRBV9 to TRBJ2-1; possibly TRBD2 for D (6 bases). The germline V gene has CDR1 SGDLS and CDR2 YYNGEE. The ends were cut back, 3 bases at V and 11 bases at J, with 15 bases in the middle. CDR3 size: 13 residues. The CDR3 region has the DNA TGTGCCAGCAGCGCCACCTCGGCGGGGCAGCAGTTCTTC. Encoded protein: CASSATSAGQQFF.

The chain carries TRBV5-1 and TRBJ1-6, with a weak D call TRBD1 (5 bases). The germline CDR1 and CDR2 sequences are SGHRS and YFSETQ. CDR3 length: 16 amino acids. Trimming cost V 4 bases and J 0 bases, with 11 bases left between them. The CDR3 protein is CASSPTTGSYNSPLHF. CDR3 coding DNA: TGCGCCAGCAGCCCCACTACAGGCTCCTATAATTCACCCCTCCACTTT.

This rearrangement joins TRBV19 to TRBJ1-2; D gene ambiguous. The CDR3 consists of 15 residues. V gave up 1 base and J gave up 2 bases, with 11 bases separating them. The germline gives CDR1 LNHDA, CDR2 SQIVND (reference sequence). In nucleotides, the CDR3 is TGTGCCAGTAGTATAGCAAGGCTAACCAACTATGGCTACACCTTC. This translates into CASSIARLTNYGYTF. The variable domain in full, with the rest retrieved from reference TRBV19 and TRBJ1-2, is DGGITQSPKYLFRKEGQNVTLSCEQNLNHDAMYWYRQDPGQGLRLIYYSQIVNDFQKGDIAEGYSVSREKKESFPLTVTSAQKNPTAFYLCASSIARLTNYGYTFGSGTRLTVV.

J is TRBJ1-4 and V is TRBV6-5; D not certain. Deletions cut 8 bases from V and 6 bases from J, with 16 bases between. The CDR3 loop spans 14 amino acids. Germline V gene data show CDR1 as MNHEY and CDR2 as SVGAGI. CDR3 in DNA: TGTGCCAGCGGCCGCTTGGGGTTTTATGAAAAACTGTTTTTT. It encodes CASGRLGFYEKLFF.

The chain is built from TRBV7-8 and TRBJ2-5, with 10 bases fitting TRBD2. Losses at the gene ends were 5 bases for V and 5 bases for J; bases not matched to a gene: 8. The CDR3 totals 15 residues. Looked up from germline, CDR1 is SGHVS and CDR2 is FQNEAQ. The CDR3 loop reads CASSQSGGARETQYF. The CDR3 DNA is TGTGCCAGCAGCCAGAGCGGGGGGGCCCGGGAGACCCAGTACTTC.

This chain uses TRBV10-1 with TRBJ2-1; D possibly corresponds to TRBD2 (6 bases). Trimming cost V 3 bases and J 5 bases, with 14 bases left between them. This CDR3 comprises 15 residues. Germline lookup yields CDR1 WNHNN and CDR2 SYGVQD (reference sequence). Here the CDR3 DNA reads TGCGCCAGCAGTGAATCGGGAGCCCGAAACAATGAGCAGTTCTTC. It yields the protein CASSESGARNNEQFF.

Note on this clone: The junction and the germline gene differ at one end; a read error may be behind it. The rearrangement joins TRBV7-2 to TRBJ2-1; D remains ambiguous. CDR1 SGHTA and CDR2 FQGNSA come from the germline V gene. This CDR3 region has 13 residues. This CDR3 is CASMDPSHNEQFF. In nucleotides, the CDR3 is TGTGCCAGCATGGACCCCTCCCACAATGAGCAGTTCTTC.

The V gene is TRBV30, the J gene TRBJ2-4; unclear D gene. Per germline, CDR1 GTSNPN and CDR2 SVGIG (reference sequence). V shed 0 bases and J shed 6 bases, with 3 bases lying between them. This CDR3 contains 11 residues. Written as DNA, the CDR3 is TGTGCCTGGAGTGTACGAAACATTCAGTACTTC. This sequence encodes CAWSVRNIQYF.

Note on this clone: In the same sample, other DNA sequences code for this CDR3. This chain joins TRBV6-1 and TRBJ2-1; D possibly matches TRBD1 or TRBD2 (5 bases each). CDR3 length equals 14 residues. Germline V gene data show CDR1 as MNHNS and CDR2 as SASEGT. Trimming shortened V by 6 bases and J by 0 bases, and 9 bases separated the two germline ends. CDR3 sequence reads: CASSRGLSYNEQFF. CDR3 DNA: TGTGCCAGCAGCCGGGGCCTCTCCTACAATGAGCAGTTCTTC.

The J gene is TRBJ1-6, the V gene TRBV5-4, with D possibly matching TRBD1 (5 bases). The V gene lost 0 bases and the J gene lost 6 bases, with 10 bases spanning the gap. This CDR3 comprises 15 residues. The germline V gene encodes CDR1 SGHNT and CDR2 YYREEE (reference sequence). Here the CDR3 reads CASSLGGSGNSPLHF. The CDR3, as DNA: TGTGCCAGCAGCTTGGGGGGCTCGGGTAATTCACCCCTCCACTTT.

The rearrangement joins TRBV28 to TRBJ1-2; D gene ambiguous. Germline CDR1 and CDR2: MDHEN and SYDVKM. The V and J ends lost 7 bases and 2 bases respectively, with 14 bases between them. The CDR3 loop spans 14 amino acids. The CDR3 reads CASTTPGVNYGYTF. In DNA, the CDR3 is TGTGCCAGCACCACCCCAGGTGTGAACTATGGCTACACCTTC.

The chain recombines TRBV2 with TRBJ1-2; D may be TRBD1 (6 bases). CDR1 and CDR2 from the germline V gene are SNHLY and FYNNEI. This CDR3 is 14 amino acids long. V was shortened by 4 bases and J by 0 bases, with 9 bases between the two germline ends. The CDR3 DNA sequence: TGTGCCAGCAGTGGGGACACACCTAACTATGGCTACACCTTC. Amino acids: CASSGDTPNYGYTF.

The chain carries TRBV29-1 and TRBJ1-2; D may be TRBD1 (5 bases). Trimming removed 5 bases from V and 3 bases from J, with 13 bases in between. The CDR3 loop spans 13 amino acids. The V gene's germline CDR1 is SQVTM and CDR2 ANQGSEA. CDR3 nucleotides: TGCAGCGTTTTGAGTCGGGGGGACTATGGCTACACCTTC. It is translated as CSVLSRGDYGYTF.

The V call is TRBV11-1, the J call TRBJ1-1; 7 bases are shared with TRBD1. Germline CDR1 is SGHAT and CDR2 is FQDESV (reference sequence). The CDR3 is 13 residues long. V was pared by 5 bases and J by 6 bases, with 6 bases of the junction left unmatched. Written as DNA, the CDR3 is TGTGCCAGCAGCGGTGACAGGGACGCTGAAGCTTTCTTT. Amino acid sequence: CASSGDRDAEAFF.

This clone has just one count. V usage is TRBV19 and J usage is TRBJ1-4; D is perhaps TRBD1 (6 bases). CDR1 and CDR2 from the germline V gene are LNHDA and SQIVND (reference sequence). The CDR3 contains 15 residues. V lost 0 bases to trimming and J lost 4 bases, with 9 bases between them. CDR3 bases: TGTGCCAGTAGTATAGAGGGGACACGTAATGAAAAACTGTTTTTT. Its translation is CASSIEGTRNEKLFF.

This chain links TRBV5-4 with TRBJ2-1; 10 nucleotides align to TRBD2. Germline V CDR1 and CDR2: SGHNT, YYREEE (reference sequence). The V gene end was trimmed by 0 bases and the J gene end by 9 bases; junction bases not matched to a gene: 6. The CDR3 loop spans 15 amino acids. CDR3: CASSLASGSLFEQFF. In DNA, the CDR3 is TGTGCCAGCAGCTTGGCTAGCGGGAGCCTCTTTGAGCAGTTCTTC.

The rearrangement links TRBV6-1 to TRBJ2-3, with D tentatively TRBD1 or TRBD2 (5 bases each). V dropped 6 bases and J dropped 5 bases, with 12 bases sitting between them. The germline CDR1 and CDR2 sequences are MNHNS and SASEGT. The CDR3 is 13 residues long. DNA of the CDR3: TGTGCCAGCAGCCTCAGGGACGGAGATACGCAGTATTTT. Amino acid sequence: CASSLRDGDTQYF.

The gene calls are TRBV7-2 and TRBJ1-6; 8 bases agree with TRBD1. From germline, CDR1 is SGHTA and CDR2 FQGNSA. There are 16 residues in the CDR3. V was pared by 2 bases and J by 8 bases, with 8 bases of the junction left unmatched. The CDR3 region has the DNA TGTGCCAGCAGCTTAAGCTTTGGGACAGGTCATTCACCCCTCCACTTT. It translates to CASSLSFGTGHSPLHF.

This chain joins TRBV11-2 and TRBJ2-2; 8 bases fit TRBD1. V shed 5 bases and J 5 bases; nucleotides not matched to a gene: 7. The CDR3 sequence is 15 residues long. CDR1 is SGHAT and CDR2 is FQNNGV in the germline V gene. Here the CDR3 reads CASSPQGGSTGELFF. CDR3 coding DNA: TGTGCCAGCAGCCCACAGGGGGGTTCTACCGGGGAGCTGTTTTTT.

This chain connects TRBV6-5 to TRBJ2-2, with D uncertain. Germline values: CDR1 MNHEY, CDR2 SVGAGI. The CDR3 has 14 residues. V was clipped by 6 bases and J by 3 bases, with 11 bases between them. The CDR3 nucleotides read TGTGCCAGCAGCCGCCACCAGTACACCGGGGAGCTGTTTTTT. Protein sequence: CASSRHQYTGELFF.

The chain is built from TRBV5-4 and TRBJ2-7; tentative D call: TRBD2 (5 bases). CDR1 is SGHNT, CDR2 YYREEE, per germline (reference sequence). The CDR3 has 14 amino acids. V was clipped by 2 bases and J by 2 bases, with 11 bases between them. CDR3 bases: TGTGCCAGCAGCTTAGCGGTGGGGACCTACGAGCAGTACTTC. This codes for CASSLAVGTYEQYF.

On this clone: Other nucleotide sequences in the sample specify the same CDR3. CDR3 DNA: TGTGCCAGCTCACCTGTGCGGGGAGGGGAGACCCAGTACTTC. Translated: CASSPVRGGETQYF. The chain carries TRBV18 and TRBJ2-5; 7 nucleotides match TRBD2. This CDR3 contains 14 residues. Per the germline V gene, CDR1 is KGHSH and CDR2 is LQKENI. V shed 3 bases and J 5 bases; nucleotides not matched to a gene: 6.

This chain links TRBV19 with TRBJ2-5, with D perhaps TRBD1 or TRBD2 (6 bases each). V was trimmed by 1 base and J by 5 bases, leaving 14 bases between them. Per germline, CDR1 LNHDA and CDR2 SQIVND (reference sequence). The CDR3 consists of 15 residues. CDR3 amino acids: CASSIGRGSGETQYF. The CDR3 coding sequence is TGTGCCAGTAGTATAGGGAGGGGGTCGGGCGAGACCCAGTACTTC.

The chain is built from TRBV7-2 and TRBJ1-1; no reliable D call. The CDR3 loop spans 13 amino acids. V lost 4 bases and J 5 bases, leaving 11 bases between the germline ends. Germline V gene data show CDR1 as SGHTA and CDR2 as FQGNSA. DNA for the CDR3: TGTGCCAGCAGCTCCGACCCTAGGACTGAAGCTTTCTTT. This codes for CASSSDPRTEAFF.